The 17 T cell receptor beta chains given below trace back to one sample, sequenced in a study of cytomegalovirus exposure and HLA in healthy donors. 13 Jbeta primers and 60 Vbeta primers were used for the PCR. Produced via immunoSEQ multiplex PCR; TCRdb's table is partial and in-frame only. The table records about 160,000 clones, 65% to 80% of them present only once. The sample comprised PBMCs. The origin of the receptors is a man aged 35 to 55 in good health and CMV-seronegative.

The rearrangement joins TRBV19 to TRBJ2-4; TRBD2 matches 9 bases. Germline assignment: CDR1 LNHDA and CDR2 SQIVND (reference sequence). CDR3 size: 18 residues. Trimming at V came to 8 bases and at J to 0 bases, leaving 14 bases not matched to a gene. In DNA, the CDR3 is TGTGCCAGTCGGTCCCGGATGCGGGAGGGCCGAGCCAAAAACATTCAGTACTTC. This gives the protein CASRSRMREGRAKNIQYF. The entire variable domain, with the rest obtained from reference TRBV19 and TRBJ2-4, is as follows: DGGITQSPKYLFRKEGQNVTLSCEQNLNHDAMYWYRQDPGQGLRLIYYSQIVNDFQKGDIAEGYSVSREKKESFPLTVTSAQKNPTAFYLCASRSRMREGRAKNIQYFGAGTRLSVL.

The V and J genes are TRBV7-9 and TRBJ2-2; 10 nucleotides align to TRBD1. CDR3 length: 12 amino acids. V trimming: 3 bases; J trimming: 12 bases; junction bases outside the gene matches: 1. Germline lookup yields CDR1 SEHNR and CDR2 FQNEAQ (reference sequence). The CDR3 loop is CASSLGQGQLFF. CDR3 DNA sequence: TGTGCCAGCAGCTTGGGACAGGGGCAGCTGTTTTTT.

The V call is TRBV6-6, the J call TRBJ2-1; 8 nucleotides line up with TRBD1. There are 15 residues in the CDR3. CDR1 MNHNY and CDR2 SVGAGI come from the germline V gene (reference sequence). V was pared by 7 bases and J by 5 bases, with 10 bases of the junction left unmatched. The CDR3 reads CASIKDRVAHNEQFF. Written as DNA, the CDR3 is TGTGCCAGCATCAAGGACAGGGTAGCTCACAATGAGCAGTTCTTC.

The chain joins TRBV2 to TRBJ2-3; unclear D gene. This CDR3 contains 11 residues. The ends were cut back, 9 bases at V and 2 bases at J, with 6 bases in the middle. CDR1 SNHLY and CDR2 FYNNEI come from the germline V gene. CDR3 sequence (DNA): TGTGCCAGATCTTTCACAGATACGCAGTATTTT. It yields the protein CARSFTDTQYF.

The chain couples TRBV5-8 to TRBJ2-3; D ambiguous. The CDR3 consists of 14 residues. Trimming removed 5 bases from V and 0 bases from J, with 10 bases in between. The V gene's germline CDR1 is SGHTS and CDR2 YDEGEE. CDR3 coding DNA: TGTGCCAGCAGTCCCTTTAGTAGCACAGATACGCAGTATTTT. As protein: CASSPFSSTDTQYF.

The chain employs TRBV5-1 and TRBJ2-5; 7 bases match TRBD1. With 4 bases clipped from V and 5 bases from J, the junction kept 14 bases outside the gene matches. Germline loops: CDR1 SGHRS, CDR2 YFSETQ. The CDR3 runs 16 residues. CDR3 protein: CASSTQNRGSGETQYF. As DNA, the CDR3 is TGCGCCAGCAGCACACAGAACAGGGGCTCTGGGGAGACCCAGTACTTC. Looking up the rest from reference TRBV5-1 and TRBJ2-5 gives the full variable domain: KAGVTQTPRYLIKTRGQQVTLSCSPISGHRSVSWYQQTPGQGLQFLFEYFSETQRNKGNFPGRFSGRQFSNSRSEMNVSTLELGDSALYLCASSTQNRGSGETQYFGPGTRLLVL.

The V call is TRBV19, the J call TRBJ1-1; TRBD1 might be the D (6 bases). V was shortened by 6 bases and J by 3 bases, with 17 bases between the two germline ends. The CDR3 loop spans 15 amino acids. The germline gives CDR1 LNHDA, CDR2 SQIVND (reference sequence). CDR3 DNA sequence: TGTGCCAGTAGACAAACTGGGGGCTTGGACACTGAAGCTTTCTTT. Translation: CASRQTGGLDTEAFF.

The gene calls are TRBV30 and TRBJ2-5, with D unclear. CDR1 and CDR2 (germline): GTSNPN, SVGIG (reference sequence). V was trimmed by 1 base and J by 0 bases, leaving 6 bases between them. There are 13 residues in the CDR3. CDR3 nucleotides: TGTGCCTGGAGTGCGGGTAACCAAGAGACCCAGTACTTC. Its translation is CAWSAGNQETQYF.

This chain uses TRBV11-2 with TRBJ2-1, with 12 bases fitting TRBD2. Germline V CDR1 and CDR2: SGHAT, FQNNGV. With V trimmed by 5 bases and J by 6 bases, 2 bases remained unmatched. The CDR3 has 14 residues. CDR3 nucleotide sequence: TGTGCCAGCAGCCCGACTAGCGGGAGCAATGAGCAGTTCTTC. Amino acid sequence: CASSPTSGSNEQFF. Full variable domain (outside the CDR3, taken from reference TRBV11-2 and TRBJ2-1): EAGVAQSPRYKIIEKRQSVAFWCNPISGHATLYWYQQILGQGPKLLIQFQNNGVVDDSQLPKDRFSAERLKGVDSTLKIQPAKLEDSAVYLCASSPTSGSNEQFFGPGTRLTVL.

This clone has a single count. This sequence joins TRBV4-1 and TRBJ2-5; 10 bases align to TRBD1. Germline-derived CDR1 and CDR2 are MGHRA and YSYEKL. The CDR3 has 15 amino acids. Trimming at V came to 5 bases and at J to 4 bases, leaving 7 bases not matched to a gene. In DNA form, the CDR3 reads TGCGCCAGCAGCGAAAGGACAGGGGGGGGAGAGACCCAGTACTTC. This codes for CASSERTGGGETQYF.

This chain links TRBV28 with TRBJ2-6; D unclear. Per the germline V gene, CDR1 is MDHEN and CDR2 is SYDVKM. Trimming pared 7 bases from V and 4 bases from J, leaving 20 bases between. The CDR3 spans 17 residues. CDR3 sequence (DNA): TGTGCCAGCACGTTCACGGGTGCTCCAAGGGGGGCCAACGTCCTGACTTTC. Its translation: CASTFTGAPRGANVLTF. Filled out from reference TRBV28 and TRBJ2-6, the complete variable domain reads DVKVTQSSRYLVKRTGEKVFLECVQDMDHENMFWYRQDPGLGLRLIYFSYDVKMKEKGDIPEGYSVSREKKERFSLILESASTNQTSMYLCASTFTGAPRGANVLTFGAGSRLTVL.

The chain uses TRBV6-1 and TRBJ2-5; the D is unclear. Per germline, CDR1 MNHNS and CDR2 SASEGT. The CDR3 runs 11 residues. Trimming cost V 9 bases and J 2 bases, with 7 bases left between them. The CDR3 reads CASTDQETQYF. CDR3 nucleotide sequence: TGTGCCAGTACAGATCAAGAGACCCAGTACTTC.

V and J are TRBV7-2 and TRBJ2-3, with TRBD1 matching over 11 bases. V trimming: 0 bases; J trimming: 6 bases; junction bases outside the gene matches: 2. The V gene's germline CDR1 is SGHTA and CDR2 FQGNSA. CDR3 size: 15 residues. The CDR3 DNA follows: TGTGCCAGCAGCTTAGCGGACAGGGGGCCGGATACGCAGTATTTT. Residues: CASSLADRGPDTQYF.

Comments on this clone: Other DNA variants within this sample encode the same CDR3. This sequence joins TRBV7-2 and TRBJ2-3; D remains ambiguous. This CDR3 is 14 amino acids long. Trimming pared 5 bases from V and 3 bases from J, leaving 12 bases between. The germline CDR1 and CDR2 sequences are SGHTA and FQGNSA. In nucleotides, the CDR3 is TGTGCCAGCAGCCTCCGCGGCCCGACAGATACGCAGTATTTT. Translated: CASSLRGPTDTQYF.

CDR3 coding DNA: TGTGCCAGCAGCCCCCAGGGTCAGATCTCCTACGAGCAGTACTTC. Translation gives CASSPQGQISYEQYF. The chain is built from TRBV7-9 and TRBJ2-5; possible D gene TRBD1, 5 bases. Judging by the DNA end, TRBJ2-7 fits better; the J call may be wrong. Germline V CDR1 and CDR2: SEHNR, FQNEAQ (reference sequence). CDR3 length equals 15 residues.

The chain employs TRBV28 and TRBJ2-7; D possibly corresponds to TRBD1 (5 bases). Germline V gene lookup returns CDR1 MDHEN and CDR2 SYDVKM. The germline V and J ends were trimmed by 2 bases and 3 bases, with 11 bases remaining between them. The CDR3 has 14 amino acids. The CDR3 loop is CASSLQGSGYEQYF. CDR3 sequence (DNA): TGTGCCAGCAGTTTACAGGGTTCGGGCTACGAGCAGTACTTC.

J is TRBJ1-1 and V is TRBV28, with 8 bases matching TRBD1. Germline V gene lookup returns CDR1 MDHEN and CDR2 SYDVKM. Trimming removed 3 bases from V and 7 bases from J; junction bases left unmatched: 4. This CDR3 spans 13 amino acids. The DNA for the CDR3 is TGTGCCAGCAGTTTGGGGACAGGTCATGAAGCTTTCTTT. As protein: CASSLGTGHEAFF. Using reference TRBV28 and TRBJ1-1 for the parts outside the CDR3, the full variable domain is DVKVTQSSRYLVKRTGEKVFLECVQDMDHENMFWYRQDPGLGLRLIYFSYDVKMKEKGDIPEGYSVSREKKERFSLILESASTNQTSMYLCASSLGTGHEAFFGQGTRLTVV.